This T cell receptor (beta chain) was documented in a study of beta chain features in type 1 diabetes. Points from the study as a whole: Junctions at VDJ sites from type 1 diabetes patients had fewer insertions and more deletions. A potential influence of HLA type upon TCRB rearrangement remained unresolved herein.

Reverse transcription of all isolated RNA meant that expressed TCRB transcripts were sequenced. TCRdb's copy holds only in-frame clones and misses some; the assay was immunoSEQ multiplex PCR. This table has almost 350,000 clones, 20% appearing once. Comment on this clone: Its antigen is not known.

This CDR3 region has 15 residues. J gave up 4 bases and V 4 bases, and 5 bases lay outside the gene matches. Germline-derived CDR1 and CDR2 are LGHNT and FRNRAP. This rearrangement joins TRBV12-5 to TRBJ2-7; 12 bases fit TRBD2. Sequenced: naive CD4+ T cells from blood. The TCR comes from a young woman in good health. CDR3 amino acids: CASGSGLAGSYEQYF. For the CDR3, the DNA is TGTGCTAGTGGTTCCGGACTAGCGGGATCATACGAGCAGTACTTC. The whole variable domain, remainder taken from reference TRBV12-5 and TRBJ2-7, is DARVTQTPRHKVTEMGQEVTMRCQPILGHNTVFWYRQTMMQGLELLAYFRNRAPLDDSGMPKDRFSAEMPDATLATLKIQPSEPRDSAVYFCASGSGLAGSYEQYFGPGTRLTVT.